The T cell receptor beta chain under discussion was sequenced for a study of blood T cell repertoires in COVID-19. Across the whole study: Samples came from the United States, Italy and Spain, spanning acute and convalescent COVID-19. Sources were T cells, B-cell-depleted T cells, or PBMCs; the material itself was cDNA or gDNA.

Methods used by the authors: Scientists estimated how many nucleated cells there were by amplifying reference gene primers. Profiling relied on immunoSEQ multiplex PCR, and the TCRdb table lists in-frame clones only, not all of them. The DNA gave D and trimming, while V, J and clone size come from that table. Among 200,000 to 300,000 clones, 84% were seen once, and the ten largest hold 1.5%. Germline CDR1 reads SEHNR; CDR2 reads FQNEAQ (reference sequence). The CDR3 spans 14 residues. With 5 bases removed from V and 1 base from J, the gap between germline ends came to 12 bases. The receptor was derived from a woman aged 40 to 50 who had recovered from COVID-19. Material for sequencing was peripheral blood. V usage is TRBV7-9 and J usage is TRBJ2-7; D possibly corresponds to TRBD1 (6 bases). In nucleotides, the CDR3 is TGTGCCAGCAGCCAGGGGCAGGGTTCCTACGAGCAGTACTTC. Residues: CASSQGQGSYEQYF.